These 22 T cell receptor beta chains originate from one sample sequenced in a study of monozygotic twins with inflammatory bowel disease. With the 5' RACE reads reprocessed, TCRdb shows one record per CDR3 protein and no DNA. Recorded for this sample: 150,000 to 200,000 distinct CDR3 sequences. Sequencing was carried out using blood. Source of these receptors: a human donor with ulcerative colitis or Crohn's disease, or a healthy co-twin of an affected twin (not recorded which).

The chain's CDR3 is CASSFMRETQYF. The rearrangement joins TRBV7-2 to TRBJ2-5. Looked up from germline, CDR1 is SGHTA and CDR2 is FQGNSA. The CDR3 is 12 amino acids.

The V and J genes are TRBV29-1 and TRBJ2-7; TCRdb indicates TRBD1, and absent DNA this call remains unverified. The CDR3 has 13 residues. CDR1 SQVTM and CDR2 ANQGSEA come from the germline V gene. CDR3 amino acids: CSQSRQDSYEQYF.

This sequence joins TRBV29-1 and TRBJ2-1; the TRBD2 assignment by TCRdb is unverifiable without DNA. The length of the CDR3 is 15 residues. In germline, CDR1 is SQVTM, CDR2 ANQGSEA. Here the CDR3 reads CSFWGTSGRGGEQFF.

The chain has TRBV7-9 and TRBJ2-3; the D call of TRBD1 rests on TCRdb alone, since no DNA is present to check it. This CDR3 contains 15 residues. Germline V gives CDR1 SEHNR, CDR2 FQNEAQ (reference sequence). The CDR3: CASSPGPRGEDTQYF.

This CDR3 reads CASSFAPTDTQYF. The genes are TRBV27 and TRBJ2-3; TCRdb names TRBD1, which stays unverified in the absence of DNA. CDR1 and CDR2 (germline): MNHEY, SMNVEV (reference sequence). This CDR3 has 13 amino acids.

The chain joins TRBV5-1 to TRBJ2-1. The CDR3 contains 13 residues. Germline V gives CDR1 SGHRS, CDR2 YFSETQ. The CDR3 loop reads CASSLRPPNEQFF. Combining the CDR3 with reference TRBV5-1 and TRBJ2-1 gives the whole variable domain KAGVTQTPRYLIKTRGQQVTLSCSPISGHRSVSWYQQTPGQGLQFLFEYFSETQRNKGNFPGRFSGRQFSNSRSEMNVSTLELGDSALYLCASSLRPPNEQFFGPGTRLTVL.

The chain uses TRBV12-3 or TRBV12-4 and TRBJ2-5. This CDR3 region has 13 residues. The CDR3 here is CASSFAEAKTQYF.

The chain employs TRBV27 and TRBJ2-3. The germline V gene encodes CDR1 MNHEY and CDR2 SMNVEV (reference sequence). The CDR3 spans 14 residues. CDR3 region: CASSLEWRTDTQYF.

The chain recombines TRBV5-1 with TRBJ2-2; TCRdb's D gene call, TRBD1, goes unchecked for lack of DNA. Germline-derived CDR1 and CDR2 are SGHRS and YFSETQ. CDR3 length equals 19 residues. The CDR3: CASSPPGGRWEIHTGELFF. Drawing the rest from reference TRBV5-1 and TRBJ2-2, the complete variable domain is KAGVTQTPRYLIKTRGQQVTLSCSPISGHRSVSWYQQTPGQGLQFLFEYFSETQRNKGNFPGRFSGRQFSNSRSEMNVSTLELGDSALYLCASSPPGGRWEIHTGELFFGEGSRLTVL.

This chain joins TRBV4-1 and TRBJ2-1; the D gene TCRdb calls, TRBD1, cannot be checked with no DNA. This CDR3 spans 15 amino acids. Germline CDR1 reads MGHRA; CDR2 reads YSYEKL. The CDR3 loop is CASSYRDRAYNEQFF.

The rearrangement joins TRBV30 to TRBJ2-5; without DNA, the TCRdb call of TRBD1 cannot be checked. Looked up from germline, CDR1 is GTSNPN and CDR2 is SVGIG (reference sequence). The CDR3 totals 15 residues. CDR3 loop: CAWSPSHRGWETQYF.

CDR3 protein: CASSFLKGYGTQYF. This sequence joins TRBV12-3 or TRBV12-4 and TRBJ2-5. The CDR3 consists of 14 residues.

The chain joins TRBV4-1 to TRBJ2-1; the TCRdb D gene call, TRBD2, has no DNA to confirm it. The germline CDR1 and CDR2 sequences are MGHRA and YSYEKL. The CDR3 runs 13 residues. The chain's CDR3 is CASSQPSGSEQFF.

The gene calls are TRBV5-1 and TRBJ2-5; TCRdb names TRBD1, which stays unverified in the absence of DNA. Germline CDR1 SGHRS, CDR2 YFSETQ. CDR3 length: 13 amino acids. The CDR3 loop reads CASSLRGRETQYF.

The chain employs TRBV7-2 and TRBJ2-3; as DNA is missing, the TRBD2 call by TCRdb cannot be tested. The CDR3 has 15 amino acids. The V gene's germline CDR1 is SGHTA and CDR2 FQGNSA. CDR3 sequence: CASSPQSGFTDTQYF. The full variable domain, its missing parts supplied by reference TRBV7-2 and TRBJ2-3, is GAGVSQSPSNKVTEKGKDVELRCDPISGHTALYWYRQSLGQGLEFLIYFQGNSAPDKSGLPSDRFSAERTGGSVSTLTIQRTQQEDSAVYLCASSPQSGFTDTQYFGPGTRLTVL.

The V and J genes are TRBV5-1 and TRBJ2-1. Germline lookup yields CDR1 SGHRS and CDR2 YFSETQ. The CDR3 contains 12 residues. CDR3 region: CASRDAHNEQFF.

This chain links TRBV5-1 with TRBJ2-4; there is no DNA to check the TCRdb D call of TRBD1. There are 12 residues in the CDR3. Germline CDR1 reads SGHRS; CDR2 reads YFSETQ. The CDR3: CASSLEGEDQYF. Looking up the rest from reference TRBV5-1 and TRBJ2-4 gives the full variable domain: KAGVTQTPRYLIKTRGQQVTLSCSPISGHRSVSWYQQTPGQGLQFLFEYFSETQRNKGNFPGRFSGRQFSNSRSEMNVSTLELGDSALYLCASSLEGEDQYFGAGTRLSVL.

V usage is TRBV6-5 and J usage is TRBJ2-1; absent DNA, TCRdb's TRBD2 call cannot be checked. Germline CDR1 is MNHEY and CDR2 is SVGAGI. The CDR3 is 15 residues long. The CDR3 sequence: CASSHLSGRVNEQFF.

This chain connects TRBV4-1 to TRBJ2-3; there is no DNA to check the TCRdb D call of TRBD1. Germline-derived CDR1 and CDR2 are MGHRA and YSYEKL. This CDR3 contains 14 residues. CDR3 loop: CASSLGISTDTQYF.

The rearrangement uses TRBV10-3 and TRBJ2-7; TCRdb's D gene call, TRBD1, goes unchecked for lack of DNA. The CDR3 is 14 amino acids. Germline CDR1 ENHRY, CDR2 SYGVKD. This CDR3 reads CAIGGQGASREQYF.

This chain connects TRBV28 to TRBJ1-2; the TCRdb D gene call, TRBD1, has no DNA to confirm it. CDR3 length: 14 amino acids. Per the germline V gene, CDR1 is MDHEN and CDR2 is SYDVKM. The CDR3 here is CASSLWQGSYGYTF.

The chain is built from TRBV2 and TRBJ1-1. The CDR3 totals 15 residues. Per germline, CDR1 SNHLY and CDR2 FYNNEI. CDR3 region: CASKFTVLVNTEAFF.